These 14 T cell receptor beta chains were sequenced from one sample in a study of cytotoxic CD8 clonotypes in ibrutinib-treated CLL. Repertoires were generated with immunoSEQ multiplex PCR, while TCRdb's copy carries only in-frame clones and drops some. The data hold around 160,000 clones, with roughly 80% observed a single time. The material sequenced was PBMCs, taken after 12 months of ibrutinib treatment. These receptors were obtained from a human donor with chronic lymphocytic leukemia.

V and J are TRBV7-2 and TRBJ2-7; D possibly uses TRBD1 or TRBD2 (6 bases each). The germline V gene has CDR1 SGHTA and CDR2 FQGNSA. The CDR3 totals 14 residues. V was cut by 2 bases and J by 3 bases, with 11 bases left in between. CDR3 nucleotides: TGTGCCAGCAGCTTAATGGGGGGCGGCTACGAGCAGTACTTC. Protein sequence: CASSLMGGGYEQYF.

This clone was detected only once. CDR3 DNA sequence: TGTGCCAGTAGTATCCCCGGTAGCCAAGTTAAGGAGCAGTTCTTC. Protein: CASSIPGSQVKEQFF. The chain links TRBV19 to TRBJ2-1; no reliable D call. Germline values: CDR1 LNHDA, CDR2 SQIVND (reference sequence). The CDR3 contains 15 residues. The ends were cut back, 3 bases at V and 10 bases at J, with 19 bases in the middle.

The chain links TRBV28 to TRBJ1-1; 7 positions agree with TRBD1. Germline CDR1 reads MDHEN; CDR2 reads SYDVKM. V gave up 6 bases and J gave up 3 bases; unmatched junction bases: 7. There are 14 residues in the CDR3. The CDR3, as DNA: TGTGCCAGCAGCCGTTATGACAGGGACACTGAAGCTTTCTTT. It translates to CASSRYDRDTEAFF.

The CDR3 region is CASSFPPGGTKTQYF. CDR3 bases: TGTGCCAGCAGCTTCCCTCCGGGGGGCACGAAGACCCAGTACTTC. The chain combines TRBV7-2 with TRBJ2-5; D might be TRBD2 (7 bases). CDR1 is SGHTA, CDR2 FQGNSA, per germline. This CDR3 is built from 15 residues. With 3 bases removed from V and 6 bases from J, the gap between germline ends came to 17 bases. Supplemented by reference TRBV7-2 and TRBJ2-5, the full variable domain reads GAGVSQSPSNKVTEKGKDVELRCDPISGHTALYWYRQSLGQGLEFLIYFQGNSAPDKSGLPSDRFSAERTGGSVSTLTIQRTQQEDSAVYLCASSFPPGGTKTQYFGPGTRLLVL.

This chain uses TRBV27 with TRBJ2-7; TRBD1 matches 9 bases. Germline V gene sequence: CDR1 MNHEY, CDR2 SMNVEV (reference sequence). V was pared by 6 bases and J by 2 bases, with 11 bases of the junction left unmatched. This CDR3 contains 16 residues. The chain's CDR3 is CASSPLPRDRAYEQYF. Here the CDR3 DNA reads TGTGCCAGCAGCCCTCTCCCCCGGGACAGGGCCTACGAGCAGTACTTC.

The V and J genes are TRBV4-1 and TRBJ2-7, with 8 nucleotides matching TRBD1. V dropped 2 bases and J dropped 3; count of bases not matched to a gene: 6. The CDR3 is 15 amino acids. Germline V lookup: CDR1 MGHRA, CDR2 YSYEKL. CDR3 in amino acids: CASSQRDGQGYEQYF. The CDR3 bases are TGCGCCAGCAGCCAAAGGGACGGACAGGGCTACGAGCAGTACTTC.

The CDR3 sequence: CASSLIAGKSRGYTF. CDR3 coding DNA: TGTGCCAGCAGTTTAATAGCAGGGAAATCGCGGGGCTACACCTTC. V usage is TRBV28 and J usage is TRBJ1-2, with D tentatively TRBD1 (5 bases). The CDR3 covers 15 residues. Germline V gene data show CDR1 as MDHEN and CDR2 as SYDVKM. Deletions cut 2 bases from V and 8 bases from J, with 18 bases between.

The CDR3 here is CASSLGTIRNTEAFF. For the CDR3, the DNA is TGTGCCAGCAGCCTCGGGACAATCAGGAACACTGAAGCTTTCTTT. The J gene is TRBJ1-1, the V gene TRBV5-4; a possible D gene is TRBD1 (6 bases). CDR3 length: 15 amino acids. In germline, CDR1 is SGHNT, CDR2 YYREEE (reference sequence). Trimming left V 4 bases short and J 1 base short, with 14 bases between.

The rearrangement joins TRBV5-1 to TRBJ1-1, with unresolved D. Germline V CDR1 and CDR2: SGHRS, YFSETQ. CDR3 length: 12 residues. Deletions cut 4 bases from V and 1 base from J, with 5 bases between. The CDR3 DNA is TGCGCCAGCAGCCCCGGGAACACTGAAGCTTTCTTT. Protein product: CASSPGNTEAFF.

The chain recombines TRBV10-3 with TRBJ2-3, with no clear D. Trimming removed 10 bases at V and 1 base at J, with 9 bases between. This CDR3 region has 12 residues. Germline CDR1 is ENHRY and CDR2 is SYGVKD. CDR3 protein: CATWAGTDTQYF. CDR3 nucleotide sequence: TGTGCCACCTGGGCAGGCACAGATACGCAGTATTTT.

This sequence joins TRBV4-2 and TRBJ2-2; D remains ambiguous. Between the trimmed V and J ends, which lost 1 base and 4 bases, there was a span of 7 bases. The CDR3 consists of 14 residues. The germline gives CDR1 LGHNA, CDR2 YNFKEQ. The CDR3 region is CASSQADGTGELFF. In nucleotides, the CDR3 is TGTGCCAGCAGCCAAGCGGATGGCACCGGGGAGCTGTTTTTT.

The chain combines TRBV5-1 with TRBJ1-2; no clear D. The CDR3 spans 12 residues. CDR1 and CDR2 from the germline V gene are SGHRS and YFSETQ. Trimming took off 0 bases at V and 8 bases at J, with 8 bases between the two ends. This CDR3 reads CASSLGQRGYTF. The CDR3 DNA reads TGCGCCAGCAGCTTGGGGCAGCGGGGCTACACCTTC.

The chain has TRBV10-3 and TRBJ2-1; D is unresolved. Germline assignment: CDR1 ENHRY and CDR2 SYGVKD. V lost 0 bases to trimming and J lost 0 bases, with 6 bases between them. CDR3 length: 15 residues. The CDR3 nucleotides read TGTGCCATCAGTGAGTCTTCTCTCTCCTACAATGAGCAGTTCTTC. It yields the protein CAISESSLSYNEQFF.

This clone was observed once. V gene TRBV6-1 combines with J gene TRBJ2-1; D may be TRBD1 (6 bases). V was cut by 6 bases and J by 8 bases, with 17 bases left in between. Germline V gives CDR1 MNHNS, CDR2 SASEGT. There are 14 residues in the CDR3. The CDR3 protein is CASRPRGQGYEQFF. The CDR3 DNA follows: TGTGCCAGCAGACCCAGAGGGCAGGGGTATGAGCAGTTCTTC.